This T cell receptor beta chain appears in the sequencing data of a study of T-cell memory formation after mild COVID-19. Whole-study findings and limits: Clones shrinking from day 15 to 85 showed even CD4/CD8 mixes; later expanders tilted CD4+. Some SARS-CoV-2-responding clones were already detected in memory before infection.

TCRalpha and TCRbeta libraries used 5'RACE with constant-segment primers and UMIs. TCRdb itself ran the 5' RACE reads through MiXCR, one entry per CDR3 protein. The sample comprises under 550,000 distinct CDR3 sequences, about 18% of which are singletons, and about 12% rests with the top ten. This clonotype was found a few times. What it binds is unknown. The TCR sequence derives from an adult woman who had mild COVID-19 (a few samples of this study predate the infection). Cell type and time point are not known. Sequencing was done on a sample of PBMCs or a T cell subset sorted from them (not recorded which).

The CDR3 sequence is CSARTSGGDTQYF. The CDR3 DNA reads TGCAGTGCTAGAACATCTGGGGGAGATACGCAGTATTTT. The chain recombines TRBV20-1 with TRBJ2-3; D may correspond to TRBD1 or TRBD2 (5 bases each). Trimming stripped 2 bases from V and 5 bases from J, with 11 bases between. Looked up from germline, CDR1 is DFQATT and CDR2 is SNEGSKA (reference sequence). The CDR3 consists of 13 residues.